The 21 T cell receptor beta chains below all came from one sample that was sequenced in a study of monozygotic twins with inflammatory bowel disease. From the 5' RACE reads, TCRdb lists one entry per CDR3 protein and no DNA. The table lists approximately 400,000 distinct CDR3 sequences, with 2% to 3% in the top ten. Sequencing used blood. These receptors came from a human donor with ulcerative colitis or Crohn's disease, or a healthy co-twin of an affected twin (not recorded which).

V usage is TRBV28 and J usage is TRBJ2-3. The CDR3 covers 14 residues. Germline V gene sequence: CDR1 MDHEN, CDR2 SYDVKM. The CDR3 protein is CASRPRHSTDTQYF.

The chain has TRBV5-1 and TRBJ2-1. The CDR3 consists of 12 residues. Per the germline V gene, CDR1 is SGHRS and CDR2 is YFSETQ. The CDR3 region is CASSLFRNEQFF.

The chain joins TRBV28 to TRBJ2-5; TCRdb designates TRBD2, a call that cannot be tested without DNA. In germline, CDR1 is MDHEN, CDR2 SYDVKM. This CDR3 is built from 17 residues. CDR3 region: CASSLFLGSRRQETQYF.

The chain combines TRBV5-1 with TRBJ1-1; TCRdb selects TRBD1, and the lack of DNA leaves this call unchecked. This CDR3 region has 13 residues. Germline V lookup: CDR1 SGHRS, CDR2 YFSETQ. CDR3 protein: CASSFRGATEAFF.

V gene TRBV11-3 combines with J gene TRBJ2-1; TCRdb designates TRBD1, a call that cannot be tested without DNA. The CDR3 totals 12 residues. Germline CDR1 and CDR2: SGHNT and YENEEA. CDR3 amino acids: CASSSRQGALFF. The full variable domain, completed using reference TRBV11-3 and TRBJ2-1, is EAGVVQSPRYKIIEKKQPVAFWCNPISGHNTLYWYLQNLGQGPELLIRYENEEAVDDSQLPKDRFSAERLKGVDSTLKIQPAELGDSAVYLCASSSRQGALFFGPGTRLTVL.

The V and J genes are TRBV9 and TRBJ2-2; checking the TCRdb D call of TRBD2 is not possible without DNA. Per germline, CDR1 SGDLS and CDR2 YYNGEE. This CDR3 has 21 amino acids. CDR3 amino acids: CASSVAPHLGLAGVGTGELFF.

The CDR3 spells CASSRHDTRTEAFF. The chain couples TRBV7-9 to TRBJ1-1. The CDR3 totals 14 residues. Germline loops: CDR1 SEHNR, CDR2 FQNEAQ (reference sequence). The full variable domain, completed using reference TRBV7-9 and TRBJ1-1, is DTGVSQNPRHKITKRGQNVTFRCDPISEHNRLYWYRQTLGQGPEFLTYFQNEAQLEKSRLLSDRFSAERPKGSFSTLEIQRTEQGDSAMYLCASSRHDTRTEAFFGQGTRLTVV.

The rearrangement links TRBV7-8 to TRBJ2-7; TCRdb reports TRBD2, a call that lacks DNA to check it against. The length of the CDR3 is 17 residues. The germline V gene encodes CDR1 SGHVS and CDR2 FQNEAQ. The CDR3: CASSLALSSSERYEQYF.

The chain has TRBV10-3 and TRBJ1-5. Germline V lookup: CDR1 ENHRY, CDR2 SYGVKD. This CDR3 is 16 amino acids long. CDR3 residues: CAISESSRQRYQPQHF.

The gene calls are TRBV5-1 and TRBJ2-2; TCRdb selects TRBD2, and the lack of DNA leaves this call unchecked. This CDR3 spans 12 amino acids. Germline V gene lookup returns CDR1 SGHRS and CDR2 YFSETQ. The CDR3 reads CASRGGLSELFF.

This CDR3 is CASRNRESSYEQYF. The chain recombines TRBV6-6 with TRBJ2-7; TCRdb's assignment of TRBD1 cannot be checked, as there is no DNA. Germline CDR1 reads MNHNY; CDR2 reads SVGAGI (reference sequence). This CDR3 has 14 residues.

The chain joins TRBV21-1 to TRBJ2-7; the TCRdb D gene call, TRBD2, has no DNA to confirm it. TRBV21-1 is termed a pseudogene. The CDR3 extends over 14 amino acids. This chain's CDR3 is CASSGLEHVHEQYF.

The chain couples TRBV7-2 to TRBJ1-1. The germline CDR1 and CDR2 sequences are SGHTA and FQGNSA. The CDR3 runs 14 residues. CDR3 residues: CASSLLNKNTEAFF.

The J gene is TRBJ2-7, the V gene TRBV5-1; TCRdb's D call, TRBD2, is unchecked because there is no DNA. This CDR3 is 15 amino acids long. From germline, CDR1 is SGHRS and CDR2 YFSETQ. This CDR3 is CASSLGSGISYEQYF.

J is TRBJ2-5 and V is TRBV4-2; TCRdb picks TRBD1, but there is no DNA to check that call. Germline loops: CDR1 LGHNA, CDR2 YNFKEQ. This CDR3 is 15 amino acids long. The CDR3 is CASSQDTGRQETQYF.

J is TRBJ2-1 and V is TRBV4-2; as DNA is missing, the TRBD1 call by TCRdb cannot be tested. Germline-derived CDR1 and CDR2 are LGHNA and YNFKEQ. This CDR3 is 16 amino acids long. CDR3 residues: CASSQDFSGGYNEQFF.

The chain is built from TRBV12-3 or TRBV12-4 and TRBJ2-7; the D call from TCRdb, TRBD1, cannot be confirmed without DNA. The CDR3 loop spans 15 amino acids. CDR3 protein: CASSFVQGTPWEQYF.

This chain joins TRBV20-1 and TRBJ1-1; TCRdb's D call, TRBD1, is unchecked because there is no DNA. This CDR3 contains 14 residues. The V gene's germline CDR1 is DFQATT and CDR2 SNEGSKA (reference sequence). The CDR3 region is CSARATGGDTEAFF.

The CDR3 loop is CASSQDRGVNSPLHF. This chain uses TRBV18 with TRBJ1-6; TCRdb calls TRBD1, which cannot be checked without DNA. The CDR3 has 15 amino acids. Germline CDR1 and CDR2: KGHSH and LQKENI.

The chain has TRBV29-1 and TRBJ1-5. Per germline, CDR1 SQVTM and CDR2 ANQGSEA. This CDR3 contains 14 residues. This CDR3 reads CSVGVGFGDQPQHF.

CDR3 sequence reads: CASSLLGSTNEKLFF. The V and J genes are TRBV5-1 and TRBJ1-4. CDR3 length: 15 amino acids. Germline values: CDR1 SGHRS, CDR2 YFSETQ. Full variable domain (rest looked up from reference TRBV5-1 and TRBJ1-4): KAGVTQTPRYLIKTRGQQVTLSCSPISGHRSVSWYQQTPGQGLQFLFEYFSETQRNKGNFPGRFSGRQFSNSRSEMNVSTLELGDSALYLCASSLLGSTNEKLFFGSGTQLSVL.